These 21 T cell receptor beta chains share one sample of origin, sequenced in a study of multiple sclerosis patients with progressive multifocal leukoencephalopathy. Clones were sequenced by immunoSEQ multiplex PCR, and TCRdb holds only the in-frame ones, with some missing. The sample holds roughly 28,000 clones; more than 80% are singletons and the top ten take over 10%. Time point given: time of PML onset. Sequencing was performed on PBMCs, taken from a patient treated with natalizumab. The source of these receptors is a woman in her twenties or thirties with progressive multifocal leukoencephalopathy.

This clone was seen only a few times. V gene TRBV9 combines with J gene TRBJ2-7, with 9 bases matching TRBD2. The trim removed 4 bases at V and 4 bases at J, leaving 9 bases unmatched. In germline, CDR1 is SGDLS, CDR2 YYNGEE. The CDR3 is 15 residues long. The CDR3 nucleotides read TGTGCCAGCAGCAAATCTAGCGGGGCGGAGTACGAGCAGTACTTC. Its translation: CASSKSSGAEYEQYF.

There are a few counts of this clone. V gene TRBV7-2 combines with J gene TRBJ2-7; D uncertain. Trimming shortened V by 1 base and J by 7 bases, and 8 bases separated the two germline ends. Germline V gene data show CDR1 as SGHTA and CDR2 as FQGNSA. The CDR3 is 12 residues long. The CDR3 loop reads CASSLGLGEQYF. CDR3 nucleotide sequence: TGTGCCAGCAGCTTAGGGCTGGGGGAGCAGTACTTC. The full variable domain, in which reference TRBV7-2 and TRBJ2-7 provide the parts outside the CDR3, is GAGVSQSPSNKVTEKGKDVELRCDPISGHTALYWYRQSLGQGLEFLIYFQGNSAPDKSGLPSDRFSAERTGGSVSTLTIQRTQQEDSAVYLCASSLGLGEQYFGPGTRLTVT.

The chain joins TRBV27 to TRBJ2-1; 8 bases fit TRBD1. Per germline, CDR1 MNHEY and CDR2 SMNVEV (reference sequence). V trimming: 5 bases; J trimming: 9 bases; junction bases outside the gene matches: 9. The CDR3 is 14 amino acids. This CDR3 reads CASSRRTGRGEQFF. The CDR3 bases are TGTGCCAGCAGTCGCCGGACAGGGAGAGGTGAGCAGTTCTTC.

The rearrangement joins TRBV5-1 to TRBJ1-4; possible D gene TRBD1, 5 bases. The CDR3 consists of 12 residues. Trimming left V 4 bases short and J 8 bases short, with 9 bases between. Germline V gene data show CDR1 as SGHRS and CDR2 as YFSETQ. Here the CDR3 reads CASSQDTEKLFF. The CDR3 DNA follows: TGCGCCAGCAGCCAGGACACGGAAAAACTGTTTTTT.

The chain couples TRBV6-5 to TRBJ2-1; D remains unclear. The CDR3 is made up of 14 amino acids. Trimming pared 2 bases from V and 7 bases from J, leaving 12 bases between. Germline V gene sequence: CDR1 MNHEY, CDR2 SVGAGI. In nucleotides, the CDR3 is TGTGCCAGCAGTTACACCCGAAGCCAAAATGAGCAGTTCTTC. Its protein product is CASSYTRSQNEQFF.

J is TRBJ2-7 and V is TRBV7-2, with TRBD1 identical over 8 bases. Per germline, CDR1 SGHTA and CDR2 FQGNSA. This CDR3 has 15 residues. The V and J ends lost 4 bases and 3 bases, in that order; junction bases with no gene match: 8. The CDR3 region is CASSSEPGQVYEQYF. CDR3 in DNA: TGTGCCAGCAGCTCCGAACCGGGACAGGTCTACGAGCAGTACTTC.

The chain is built from TRBV25-1 and TRBJ2-7; D is unclear. The CDR3 covers 11 residues. V gave up 0 bases and J gave up 4 bases, with 1 base separating them. Per the germline V gene, CDR1 is MGHDK and CDR2 is SYGVNS. This chain's CDR3 is CASSEYYEQYF. For the CDR3, the DNA is TGTGCCAGCAGTGAATATTACGAGCAGTACTTC.

The genes are TRBV11-2 and TRBJ1-1; D remains ambiguous. Germline CDR1 SGHAT, CDR2 FQNNGV. Trimming pared 2 bases from V and 4 bases from J, leaving 8 bases between. CDR3 length equals 13 residues. For the CDR3, the DNA is TGTGCCAGCAGCTTATCTAGGTCCACTGAAGCTTTCTTT. This gives the protein CASSLSRSTEAFF. The entire variable domain, with the rest obtained from reference TRBV11-2 and TRBJ1-1, is as follows: EAGVAQSPRYKIIEKRQSVAFWCNPISGHATLYWYQQILGQGPKLLIQFQNNGVVDDSQLPKDRFSAERLKGVDSTLKIQPAKLEDSAVYLCASSLSRSTEAFFGQGTRLTVV.

This chain joins TRBV2 and TRBJ2-7, with D perhaps matching TRBD1 (6 bases). Germline CDR1 reads SNHLY; CDR2 reads FYNNEI. There are 15 residues in the CDR3. The V gene lost 4 bases and the J gene lost 3 bases, with 16 bases spanning the gap. The CDR3 spells CASSGLGGQYYEQYF. For the CDR3, the DNA is TGTGCCAGCAGTGGCCTAGGGGGACAATACTACGAGCAGTACTTC.

This clone showed up just a few times. The chain recombines TRBV27 with TRBJ2-7; perhaps TRBD1 as D (7 bases). The CDR3 is made up of 14 amino acids. Trimming took off 3 bases at V and 2 bases at J, with 11 bases between the two ends. Germline CDR1 MNHEY, CDR2 SMNVEV (reference sequence). The CDR3 DNA follows: TGTGCCAGCAGTTTGGGGGGACAGACCTACGAGCAGTACTTC. Protein: CASSLGGQTYEQYF.

This CDR3 is CASSIGTVQETQYF. The CDR3 bases are TGTGCCAGTAGTATCGGGACAGTCCAAGAGACCCAGTACTTC. The V and J genes are TRBV19 and TRBJ2-5; 7 bases are shared with TRBD1. V was pared by 3 bases and J by 1 base, with 2 bases of the junction left unmatched. CDR1 is LNHDA and CDR2 is SQIVND in the germline V gene (reference sequence). CDR3 length: 14 amino acids.

The table lists this clone with a count of one. The chain has TRBV27 and TRBJ2-1; the D call may be TRBD1 or TRBD2 (5 bases each). Germline assignment: CDR1 MNHEY and CDR2 SMNVEV (reference sequence). The CDR3 is 15 amino acids. V was clipped by 7 bases and J by 0 bases, with 13 bases between them. The chain's CDR3 is CASTPWGSSYNEQFF. CDR3 bases: TGTGCCAGCACCCCCTGGGGGAGCTCCTACAATGAGCAGTTCTTC.

The chain combines TRBV6-1 with TRBJ2-7; 10 bases fit TRBD1. There are 15 residues in the CDR3. Germline V gene data show CDR1 as MNHNS and CDR2 as SASEGT. V lost 4 bases, J lost 3 bases, and 6 bases stayed unmatched. Here the CDR3 reads CASSAQDRGDYEQYF. For the CDR3, the DNA is TGTGCCAGCAGTGCTCAGGACAGGGGGGACTACGAGCAGTACTTC.

This chain uses TRBV30 with TRBJ2-7; 9 bases agree with TRBD1. Germline loops: CDR1 GTSNPN, CDR2 SVGIG (reference sequence). The CDR3 spans 12 residues. V lost 6 bases to trimming and J lost 6 bases; unmatched junction nucleotides: 6. This chain's CDR3 is CACDRGGSEQYF. DNA of the CDR3: TGTGCCTGCGACAGGGGGGGCTCCGAGCAGTACTTC.

CDR3 nucleotide sequence: TGTGCCAGCAGCTTAGAGACATATGGCTACACCTTC. The encoded protein is CASSLETYGYTF. The chain links TRBV11-2 to TRBJ1-2; D gene ambiguous. The CDR3 is 12 amino acids. Germline CDR1 is SGHAT and CDR2 is FQNNGV. Trimming pared 0 bases from V and 5 bases from J, leaving 4 bases between.

The chain is built from TRBV7-2 and TRBJ2-7, with 9 bases aligning to TRBD1. V lost 5 bases, J lost 4 bases, and 12 bases stayed unmatched. CDR3 length: 16 residues. In germline, CDR1 is SGHTA, CDR2 FQGNSA. The CDR3, as DNA: TGTGCCAGCAGCGGCCGGACAGGGGCGGCCCCTTACGAGCAGTACTTC. It codes for CASSGRTGAAPYEQYF.

The chain employs TRBV19 and TRBJ2-1, with 12 positions matching TRBD2. Trimming cost V 4 bases and J 2 bases; bases outside gene matches: 0. Germline-derived CDR1 and CDR2 are LNHDA and SQIVND (reference sequence). This CDR3 spans 15 amino acids. CDR3 DNA: TGTGCCAGTAGTACTAGCGGGAGGGCCTACAATGAGCAGTTCTTC. This sequence encodes CASSTSGRAYNEQFF.

The chain is built from TRBV5-6 and TRBJ2-7, with D perhaps assigned TRBD1 or TRBD2 (5 bases each). Germline loops: CDR1 SGHDT, CDR2 YYEEEE. The CDR3 covers 14 residues. Deletions cut 4 bases from V and 4 bases from J, with 15 bases between. CDR3 region: CASSGTGRLYEQYF. CDR3 nucleotide sequence: TGTGCCAGCAGCGGGACGGGCAGGCTTTACGAGCAGTACTTC.

The chain combines TRBV2 with TRBJ2-7, with D unclear. Germline V gene lookup returns CDR1 SNHLY and CDR2 FYNNEI. Trimming stripped 11 bases from V and 2 bases from J, with 13 bases between. The CDR3 runs 12 residues. CDR3 DNA sequence: TGTGCCGGCTCACCCTCTCCCTACGAGCAGTACTTC. Amino acids: CAGSPSPYEQYF.

This clone has a single count. The chain employs TRBV4-3 and TRBJ2-2; D perhaps matches TRBD2 (5 bases). Trimming took off 1 base at V and 0 bases at J, with 9 bases between the two ends. CDR1 LGHNA and CDR2 YSLEER come from the germline V gene. The length of the CDR3 is 16 residues. The CDR3 protein is CASSQAREANTGELFF. In DNA, the CDR3 is TGCGCCAGCAGCCAAGCGAGGGAAGCGAACACCGGGGAGCTGTTTTTT.

In its sample, this clone was seen once. This chain joins TRBV7-9 and TRBJ1-1, with D unresolved. The CDR3 is 11 amino acids. V shed 8 bases and J shed 1 base, with 5 bases lying between them. Germline V gene lookup returns CDR1 SEHNR and CDR2 FQNEAQ (reference sequence). The CDR3 sequence is CASESNTEAFF. As DNA, the CDR3 is TGTGCCAGCGAATCGAACACTGAAGCTTTCTTT. The complete variable domain, with remaining parts taken from reference TRBV7-9 and TRBJ1-1, reads DTGVSQNPRHKITKRGQNVTFRCDPISEHNRLYWYRQTLGQGPEFLTYFQNEAQLEKSRLLSDRFSAERPKGSFSTLEIQRTEQGDSAMYLCASESNTEAFFGQGTRLTVV.